This entry describes one TCR beta chain. Its antigen is not identified. Across several immunoSEQ plates, the genomic DNA of each subset was split evenly. The table came from immunoSEQ multiplex PCR; TCRdb's copy has only in-frame clones and leaves some out. The table records about 480,000 clones, over 60% of them present only once. The sample belongs to a study of shared clonotypes between healthy human individuals. Study observations and caveats: The diversity represented, both genetic and in exposure history, was limited by few donors.

The unsorted samples had around 88 million PBMCs used for genomic DNA. V dropped 2 bases and J dropped 0; count of bases not matched to a gene: 8. The CDR3 contains 19 residues. The germline CDR1 and CDR2 sequences are MGHRA and YSYEKL. The J gene is TRBJ2-6, the V gene TRBV4-1; 9 nucleotides line up with TRBD1. This receptor was obtained from a woman aged 40 to 50 in good health. Some clones in this sample may be carry-over from other donors' samples. Sequencing was performed on PBMCs. CDR3 DNA: TGCGCCAGCAGCCAACCGACAGGGGGTTTGAGCTCTGGGGCCAACGTCCTGACTTTC. The encoded protein is CASSQPTGGLSSGANVLTF.